Listed here is a single T cell receptor (beta chain). The antigen is unknown. Using viral peptide pools, the ViraFEST assay grew out antigen-specific CD4+ T cells prior to sequencing. Investigators separated out CD4+ T cells once approximately 9 days of culture had passed. Prior SARS-CoV-2 infection was absent in the vaccine recipients, as shown by negative nucleocapsid antibodies. The culture medium for approximately 1.9 million PBMC per well included around 9.3 IU/ml IL-2 and 8.5 to 10 ug/ml peptides. Cultures received IL-2 medium that replaced half the medium on days 3 and 7. This sample is drawn from a study of vaccination effects on CD4 cells after COVID-19. Study background: The vaccine given was either BNT162b2 or mRNA-1273, in two doses. Whole-study findings and limits: Marked clonal contraction was seen late after vaccination (in both infection- and vaccine-induced clones).

Sequenced by immunoSEQ multiplex PCR; TCRdb stores in-frame clones only, minus some. Seen here are tens of thousands of clones, approximately 70% observed once, and the top ten hold under 4.5%. CDR3 length: 18 amino acids. Germline V CDR1 and CDR2: MGHRA, YSYEKL. V lost 0 bases to trimming and J lost 0 bases, with 15 bases between them. The sample in question was CD4+ T cells from PBMCs cultured with HCoV-OC43 spike peptides, obtained before COVID-19 vaccination. The subset denotes: HCoV-OC43 spike overlapping peptide pool stimulation. The sequence derives from a human donor who received a COVID-19 vaccine. The chain recombines TRBV4-1 with TRBJ1-3, with a tentative D call TRBD1 (5 bases). In nucleotides, the CDR3 is TGCGCCAGCAGCCAAGACCCCGGGACGGGCTTCTCTGGAAACACCATATATTTT. Its translation is CASSQDPGTGFSGNTIYF.